The 30 T cell receptor beta chains listed next were all sequenced from one sample in a study of T cells in Graves' hyperthyroidism and ophthalmopathy. Amplified regions were TCR beta CDR3 sequences from RNA transcripts. The TCR CDR3 first-round RT-PCR relied on the HTBI primer set. Each CDR3 protein is one row after TCRdb ran MiXCR on the multiplex PCR reads. The sample contains a few hundred thousand distinct CDR3 sequences, around 14% of which appear only once. Sequences were obtained from blood. The source of these receptors is a woman aged 25 to 39 with Graves' hyperthyroidism.

The chain recombines TRBV20-1 with TRBJ2-3; D is unclear. Germline CDR1 is DFQATT and CDR2 is SNEGSKA (reference sequence). Trimming shortened V by 6 bases and J by 1 base, and 17 bases separated the two germline ends. The CDR3 contains 15 residues. The CDR3 DNA reads as TGCAGTGCCCGAAGTACGGTATCGGGCACAGATACGCAGTATTTT. This sequence encodes CSARSTVSGTDTQYF.

At least ten counts were recorded for this clonotype. The chain combines TRBV27 with TRBJ2-5; possibly TRBD2 for D (6 bases). CDR1 and CDR2 from the germline V gene are MNHEY and SMNVEV (reference sequence). CDR3 length: 14 residues. Trimming removed 6 bases at V and 4 bases at J, with 15 bases between. CDR3 nucleotide sequence: TGTGCCAGCAGCGAATACGGGGGAGGAGAGACCCAGTACTTC. Residues: CASSEYGGGETQYF.

The chain employs TRBV24-1 and TRBJ2-7, with 9 nucleotides matching TRBD1. The V gene end was trimmed by 9 bases and the J gene end by 7 bases; junction bases not matched to a gene: 12. There are 14 residues in the CDR3. Per germline, CDR1 KGHDR and CDR2 SFDVKD. CDR3 in amino acids: CATYPGTGLGEQYF. CDR3 DNA sequence: TGTGCCACCTATCCCGGGACAGGGTTAGGGGAGCAGTACTTC.

This clonotype was detected only a few times. J is TRBJ2-1 and V is TRBV19, with TRBD2 matching 7 bases. The junction had 7 bases not matched to a gene; V was cut back by 3 bases and J by 2 bases. The CDR3 runs 16 residues. The V gene's germline CDR1 is LNHDA and CDR2 SQIVND (reference sequence). The CDR3 region is CASSIFGGNTYNEQFF. The CDR3 DNA reads TGTGCCAGTAGTATTTTCGGGGGGAACACCTACAATGAGCAGTTCTTC.

This clonotype was seen at least ten times. The chain uses TRBV18 and TRBJ2-1, with D tentatively TRBD2 (6 bases). Germline V gene sequence: CDR1 KGHSH, CDR2 LQKENI. The V gene lost 0 bases and the J gene lost 4 bases, with 13 bases spanning the gap. This CDR3 contains 16 residues. This CDR3 is CASSPPDGSVYNEQFF. The CDR3 coding sequence is TGTGCCAGCTCACCACCCGACGGGAGTGTTTACAATGAGCAGTTCTTC.

This clonotype has more than one count but fewer than ten. The V gene is TRBV24-1, the J gene TRBJ2-7; possible D gene TRBD2, 6 bases. CDR3 length equals 16 residues. CDR1 and CDR2 (germline): KGHDR, SFDVKD. Trimming stripped 0 bases from V and 0 bases from J, with 11 bases between. DNA of the CDR3: TGTGCCACCAGTGATTTGTTCTTCGGGAGCTCCTACGAGCAGTACTTC. This encodes CATSDLFFGSSYEQYF.

V and J are TRBV20-1 and TRBJ2-1, with unresolved D. The CDR3 runs to 10 residues. V was trimmed by 1 base and J by 12 bases, leaving 7 bases between them. Germline loops: CDR1 DFQATT, CDR2 SNEGSKA (reference sequence). The CDR3 DNA follows: TGCAGTGCTAGAGTCCCCCCGCAGTTCTTC. It is translated as CSARVPPQFF.

This chain uses TRBV18 with TRBJ1-1, with D possibly being TRBD1 (5 bases). Germline V lookup: CDR1 KGHSH, CDR2 LQKENI. Trimming left V 2 bases short and J 0 bases short, with 10 bases between. CDR3 size: 15 residues. As DNA, the CDR3 is TGTGCCAGCTCACCAATGACAGACATGAACACTGAAGCTTTCTTT. The encoded protein is CASSPMTDMNTEAFF.

This chain links TRBV5-4 with TRBJ2-3, with 12 nucleotides matching TRBD2. V dropped 5 bases and J dropped 2; count of bases not matched to a gene: 15. This CDR3 region has 19 residues. Germline V lookup: CDR1 SGHNT, CDR2 YYREEE (reference sequence). The CDR3 protein is CASRRTSGTRLGDTDTQYF. The CDR3 DNA reads as TGTGCCAGCAGGAGGACTAGCGGGACGAGGTTGGGGGACACAGATACGCAGTATTTT. The whole variable domain, filled in from reference TRBV5-4 and TRBJ2-3, reads ETGVTQSPTHLIKTRGQQVTLRCSSQSGHNTVSWYQQALGQGPQFIFQYYREEENGRGNFPPRFSGLQFPNYSSELNVNALELDDSALYLCASRRTSGTRLGDTDTQYFGPGTRLTVL.

This clonotype was seen ten or more times. This chain connects TRBV11-2 to TRBJ2-1; 9 bases line up with TRBD2. Germline trimming cut 1 base from V and 4 bases from J; bases unmatched to any gene: 8. Germline V lookup: CDR1 SGHAT, CDR2 FQNNGV. This CDR3 has 17 amino acids. The CDR3 protein is CASSLGGGRGLYNEQFF. The CDR3 coding sequence is TGTGCCAGCAGCTTAGGTGGCGGGAGGGGGTTATACAATGAGCAGTTCTTC. Variable domain in full (rest from reference TRBV11-2 and TRBJ2-1): EAGVAQSPRYKIIEKRQSVAFWCNPISGHATLYWYQQILGQGPKLLIQFQNNGVVDDSQLPKDRFSAERLKGVDSTLKIQPAKLEDSAVYLCASSLGGGRGLYNEQFFGPGTRLTVL.

This clonotype has at least ten counts. CDR3 amino acids: CASSSKLANEQFF. CDR3 nucleotides: TGTGCCAGCAGTTCCAAACTAGCAAATGAGCAGTTCTTC. The chain couples TRBV6-2 or TRBV6-3 to TRBJ2-1; TRBD2 is a possible D gene (6 bases). The CDR3 spans 13 residues. Trimming cost V 4 bases and J 7 bases, with 11 bases left between them. CDR1 MNHEY and CDR2 SVGEGT come from the germline V gene.

V is TRBV5-6 and J is TRBJ1-3; 8 bases are shared with TRBD1. CDR1 and CDR2 (germline): SGHDT, YYEEEE. V dropped 2 bases and J dropped 1; count of bases not matched to a gene: 5. The CDR3 loop spans 16 amino acids. The CDR3 loop is CASSFSGGRSGNTIYF. CDR3 bases: TGTGCCAGCAGCTTCTCAGGGGGCAGATCTGGAAACACCATATATTTT.

The chain links TRBV12-3 or TRBV12-4 to TRBJ1-6; 10 bases line up with TRBD1. Trimming removed 6 bases from V and 3 bases from J; junction bases left unmatched: 5. The CDR3 has 16 amino acids. In DNA form, the CDR3 reads TGTGCCAGCAGCGCGGACAGGGGGTTCTATAATTCACCCCTCCACTTT. Translated: CASSADRGFYNSPLHF.

Ten or more counts support this clonotype. This rearrangement joins TRBV12-5 to TRBJ2-1, with D uncertain. The CDR3 length is 17 residues. Germline V lookup: CDR1 LGHNT, CDR2 FRNRAP. Trimming took 1 base from V and 0 from J, leaving 13 bases between them. The CDR3 sequence is CASGLETMESSYNEQFF. The CDR3 DNA reads TGTGCTAGTGGTTTGGAAACGATGGAGAGCTCCTACAATGAGCAGTTCTTC.

A note on this clonotype: It may be a read error: a sequence one base away is much more abundant. The chain employs TRBV6-1 and TRBJ1-1; perhaps TRBD1 as D (5 bases). From germline, CDR1 is MNHNS and CDR2 SASEGT. CDR3 length: 12 residues. This CDR3 reads CAGSVEGVKAFF. The CDR3 DNA follows: TGTGCCGGCAGTGTGGAAGGGGTTAAAGCTTTCTTT.

This clonotype was seen repeatedly, ten times or more. V is TRBV18 and J is TRBJ2-1; 10 bases agree with TRBD2. V trimming: 3 bases; J trimming: 0 bases; junction bases outside the gene matches: 8. Per germline, CDR1 KGHSH and CDR2 LQKENI. The CDR3 extends over 18 amino acids. This chain's CDR3 is CASSPRAGGPSSYNEQFF. In DNA, the CDR3 is TGTGCCAGCTCACCCCGAGCGGGAGGGCCCAGCTCCTACAATGAGCAGTTCTTC.

This clonotype has just a few counts. The rearrangement uses TRBV12-3 or TRBV12-4 and TRBJ1-5; D is unclear. This CDR3 spans 13 amino acids. Trimming cost V 4 bases and J 7 bases, with 11 bases left between them. This CDR3 reads CASSSGSWQPQHF. CDR3 DNA sequence: TGTGCCAGCAGTTCCGGCAGTTGGCAGCCCCAGCATTTT.

The table lists this clonotype with many counts. V is TRBV11-2 and J is TRBJ2-1; a possible D gene is TRBD2 (6 bases). The ends were cut back, 2 bases at V and 4 bases at J, with 9 bases in the middle. The CDR3 is 14 amino acids. CDR1 and CDR2 (germline): SGHAT, FQNNGV. CDR3 in amino acids: CASSLFGTYNEQFF. As DNA, the CDR3 is TGTGCCAGCAGCTTATTCGGGACTTACAATGAGCAGTTCTTC.

This clonotype was picked up one time. A read error may explain this, as a much larger clone is one base away. The chain is built from TRBV10-2 and TRBJ2-3, with D unclear. This CDR3 is built from 13 residues. V was trimmed by 4 bases and J by 1 base, leaving 6 bases between them. Germline CDR1 reads WSHSY; CDR2 reads SAAADI. The CDR3 DNA is TGCGCCAGCAGTGGTACTGGCACAGATACGCAGTATTTT. It codes for CASSGTGTDTQYF.

This clonotype was picked up many times. The genes are TRBV29-1 and TRBJ2-1; TRBD1 matches at 7 bases. The CDR3 covers 12 residues. The trim removed 1 base at V and 6 bases at J, leaving 0 bases unmatched. Per germline, CDR1 SQVTM and CDR2 ANQGSEA. CDR3 sequence reads: CSVEGQGNEQFF. For the CDR3, the DNA is TGCAGCGTTGAAGGACAGGGCAATGAGCAGTTCTTC.

There are a few counts of this clonotype. The chain has TRBV6-1 and TRBJ2-1, with no clear D. V was shortened by 2 bases and J by 0 bases, with 8 bases between the two germline ends. Germline assignment: CDR1 MNHNS and CDR2 SASEGT. The CDR3 spans 15 residues. The CDR3 DNA reads as TGTGCCAGCAGTGAATCTCTACCCTCCTACAATGAGCAGTTCTTC. Translation: CASSESLPSYNEQFF.

This clonotype was detected many times. The genes are TRBV7-9 and TRBJ2-7, with 7 bases aligning to TRBD2. The germline CDR1 and CDR2 sequences are SEHNR and FQNEAQ (reference sequence). Losses at the gene ends were 8 bases for V and 6 bases for J; bases not matched to a gene: 7. The CDR3 loop spans 12 amino acids. The CDR3 here is CASDQAGREQYF. The CDR3 DNA reads as TGTGCCAGCGACCAAGCGGGACGCGAGCAGTACTTC.

This clonotype appeared many times. This sequence joins TRBV7-9 and TRBJ2-3, with TRBD2 matching 9 bases. CDR3 length: 16 residues. Germline V gives CDR1 SEHNR, CDR2 FQNEAQ (reference sequence). Trimming at V came to 0 bases and at J to 0 bases, leaving 1 base not matched to a gene. For the CDR3, the DNA is TGTGCCAGCAGCTTAGCGCTAGCGGGGAGCACAGATACGCAGTATTTT. Its protein product is CASSLALAGSTDTQYF.

This clonotype was detected a few times. The chain has TRBV10-3 and TRBJ2-2; D possibly corresponds to TRBD1 (5 bases). The germline V gene encodes CDR1 ENHRY and CDR2 SYGVKD. Trimming took 2 bases from V and 6 from J, leaving 7 bases between them. The CDR3 sequence is 13 residues long. Here the CDR3 reads CAISEQGSGELFF. CDR3 DNA: TGTGCCATCAGTGAGCAGGGTTCCGGGGAGCTGTTTTTT.

This clonotype was found many times. The chain has TRBV6-2 or TRBV6-3 and TRBJ1-1, with D perhaps TRBD1 (5 bases). CDR1 is MNHEY, CDR2 SVGEGT, per germline. This CDR3 is 15 amino acids long. V was cut by 6 bases and J by 1 base, with 15 bases left in between. Here the CDR3 DNA reads TGTGCCAGCAGCAGGGTCGACCCGAGGAACACTGAAGCTTTCTTT. As protein: CASSRVDPRNTEAFF.

This clonotype was recorded at least ten times. The V gene is TRBV2, the J gene TRBJ1-6, with 8 bases that match TRBD1. Germline CDR1 is SNHLY and CDR2 is FYNNEI. The CDR3 spans 16 residues. The J segment lost 10 bases and the V segment lost 0 bases, leaving 8 bases of the junction unmatched. The DNA of the CDR3 is TGTGCCAGCAGTGAAGCTCGGGCAGGGGGCAGGTCACCCCTCCACTTT. This encodes CASSEARAGGRSPLHF.

The chain has TRBV19 and TRBJ1-1; weak D call: TRBD1 (5 bases). Germline CDR1 is LNHDA and CDR2 is SQIVND (reference sequence). The CDR3 is made up of 15 amino acids. Trimming stripped 5 bases from V and 3 bases from J, with 16 bases between. The CDR3 region has the DNA TGTGCCAGTAGTGGGTACGGCCTCAGGGACACTGAAGCTTTCTTT. This translates into CASSGYGLRDTEAFF.

The count of this clonotype is one. With a much larger clone just one base away, this may be a read error. The chain combines TRBV24-1 with TRBJ2-1, with a weak D call TRBD2 (6 bases). CDR1 is KGHDR, CDR2 SFDVKD, per germline. CDR3 size: 15 residues. V lost 3 bases and J lost 0, with 8 bases in between. The CDR3 bases are TGTGCCACCAGTGATACCGGGAGCTCCTACAATGAGCAGTTCTTC. It yields the protein CATSDTGSSYNEQFF.

This clonotype was seen many times. V and J are TRBV5-1 and TRBJ2-3; D uncertain. CDR1 is SGHRS and CDR2 is YFSETQ in the germline V gene. V shed 4 bases and J shed 3 bases, with 12 bases lying between them. The CDR3 loop spans 14 amino acids. CDR3 region: CASSVQPGTDTQYF. The CDR3 coding sequence is TGCGCCAGCAGCGTTCAACCTGGGACAGATACGCAGTATTTT.

This clonotype was seen ten or more times. The gene calls are TRBV7-9 and TRBJ2-2; D gene uncertain. Deletions cut 11 bases from V and 0 bases from J, with 13 bases between. The CDR3 totals 14 residues. Germline V CDR1 and CDR2: SEHNR, FQNEAQ (reference sequence). CDR3 coding DNA: TGTGCCCTCTCTTCTATAACGAACACCGGGGAGCTGTTTTTT. It codes for CALSSITNTGELFF. Full variable domain (rest looked up from reference TRBV7-9 and TRBJ2-2): DTGVSQNPRHKITKRGQNVTFRCDPISEHNRLYWYRQTLGQGPEFLTYFQNEAQLEKSRLLSDRFSAERPKGSFSTLEIQRTEQGDSAMYLCALSSITNTGELFFGEGSRLTVL.